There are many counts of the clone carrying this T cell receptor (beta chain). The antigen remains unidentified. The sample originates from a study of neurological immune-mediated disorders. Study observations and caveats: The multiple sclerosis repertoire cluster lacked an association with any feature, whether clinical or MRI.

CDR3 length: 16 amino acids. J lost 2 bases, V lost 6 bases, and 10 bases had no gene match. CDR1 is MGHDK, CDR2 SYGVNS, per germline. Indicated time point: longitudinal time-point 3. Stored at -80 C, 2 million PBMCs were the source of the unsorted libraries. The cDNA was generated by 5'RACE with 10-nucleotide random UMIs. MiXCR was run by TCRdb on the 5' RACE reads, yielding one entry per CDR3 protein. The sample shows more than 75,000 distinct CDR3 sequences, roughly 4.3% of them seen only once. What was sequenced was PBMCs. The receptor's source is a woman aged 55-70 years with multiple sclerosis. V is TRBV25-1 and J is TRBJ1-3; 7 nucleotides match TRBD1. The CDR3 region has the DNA TGTGCCAGCAGGCCCTCTTCGGGACAGCCTGGAAACACCATATATTTT. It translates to CASRPSSGQPGNTIYF.